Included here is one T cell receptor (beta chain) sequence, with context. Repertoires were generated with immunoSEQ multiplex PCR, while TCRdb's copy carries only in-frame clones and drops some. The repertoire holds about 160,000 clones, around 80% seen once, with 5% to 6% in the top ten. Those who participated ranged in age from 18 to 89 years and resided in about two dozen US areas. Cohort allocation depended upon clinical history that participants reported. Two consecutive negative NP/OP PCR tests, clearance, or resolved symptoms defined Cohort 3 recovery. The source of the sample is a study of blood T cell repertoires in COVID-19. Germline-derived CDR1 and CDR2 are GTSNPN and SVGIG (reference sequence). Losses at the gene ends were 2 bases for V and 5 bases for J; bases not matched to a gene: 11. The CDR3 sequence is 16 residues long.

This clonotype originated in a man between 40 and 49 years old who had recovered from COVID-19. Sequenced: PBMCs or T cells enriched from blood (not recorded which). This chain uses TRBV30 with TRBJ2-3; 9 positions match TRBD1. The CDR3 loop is CAWSRATGGFGDTQYF. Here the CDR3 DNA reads TGTGCCTGGAGTAGGGCAACAGGGGGCTTTGGAGATACGCAGTATTTT.